These T cell receptor beta chains were read from a single sample in a study of cytomegalovirus exposure and HLA in healthy donors. Clones were sequenced by immunoSEQ multiplex PCR, and TCRdb holds only the in-frame ones, with some missing. The repertoire consists of 150,000 to 200,000 clones, with approximately 81% occurring once and the leading ten covering about 17%. Input material: PBMCs. The origin of the receptors is a man between 18 and 29 years old in good health and CMV-seropositive. Both conserved end residues are part of each CDR3. D genes are given only for firm matches. Clone size is not always given. Where it is, it says once, few, many or a class for expanded clones.

NA TRBJ1-1 TRBV30 NA TGTGCCTGGAGTGCTCCAGGGGCGCGGACTGAAGCTTTCTTT CAWSAPGARTEAFF
TRBD1 TRBJ2-7 TRBV11-2 once TGTGCCAGCAGCCCTGGGACAGGCTACGAGCAGTACTTC CASSPGTGYEQYF
TRBD1 TRBJ2-7 TRBV6-5 NA TGTGCCAGCAGTTACGGGGACAGGGTGGTTTACGAGCAGTACTTC CASSYGDRVVYEQYF
NA TRBJ2-7 TRBV27 NA TGTGCCAGCAGTTCTCAGTCCTACGAGCAGTACTTC CASSSQSYEQYF
TRBD1 TRBJ2-5 TRBV29-1 NA TGCAGCGTTATGACAGGGTTAGGGCAAGAGACCCAGTACTTC CSVMTGLGQETQYF
NA TRBJ1-5 TRBV30 NA TGTGCCTGGAGTGGGTTCGGAGATCAGCCCCAGCATTTT CAWSGFGDQPQHF
NA TRBJ1-1 TRBV7-6 NA TGTGCCAGCAGCTTAGCCAAGAACACTGAAGCTTTCTTT CASSLAKNTEAFF
NA TRBJ1-5 TRBV2 NA TGTGCCAGCAGTAGGACATTCGGCAATCAGCCCCAGCATTTT CASSRTFGNQPQHF
TRBD1 TRBJ2-7 TRBV27 once TGTGCCAGCAGCGGGACAGCTTTTCCTGACGAGCAGTACTTC CASSGTAFPDEQYF
TRBD2 TRBJ2-1 TRBV6-4 NA TGTGCCAGCAGTGAAGGAGCGGGAAGCTACAATGAGCAGTTCTTC CASSEGAGSYNEQFF
TRBD1 TRBJ2-7 TRBV27 NA TGTGCCAGCAAAAGACAGGGAGTAGGCTACGAGCAGTACTTC CASKRQGVGYEQYF
TRBD2 TRBJ2-1 TRBV28 NA TGTGCCAGCAGGGGGGGGGACAATGAGCAGTTCTTC CASRGGDNEQFF
TRBD1 TRBJ2-1 TRBV4-1 NA TGCGCCAGCAGCCCCCTACAGGGGGCGTCCTACAATGAGCAGTTCTTC CASSPLQGASYNEQFF
NA TRBJ1-6 TRBV6-1 once TGTGCCAGCAGTGAAGCGCCGAGCTCCTATAATTCACCCCTCCACTTT CASSEAPSSYNSPLHF
NA TRBJ2-1 TRBV6-1 NA TGTGCCAGCAGTGAAGCGCCCGAGAATGAGCAGTTCTTC CASSEAPENEQFF
TRBD1 TRBJ2-7 TRBV6-1 NA TGTGCCAGCAGTGATAGGTCAGGGGGCTCCTACGAGCAGTACTTC CASSDRSGGSYEQYF
NA TRBJ2-4 TRBV11-2 NA TGTGCCAGCAGCCCCGCGGTTAGCGGAGGTCTAGCCAAAAACATTCAGTACTTC CASSPAVSGGLAKNIQYF
NA TRBJ2-3 TRBV6-1 NA TGTGCCAGCAGTGAAGGGATCACAGGTACGCAGTATTTT CASSEGITGTQYF
NA TRBJ1-2 TRBV30 NA TGTGCCTGCTTACTACAGGGAAGTCGTGGCTACACCTTC CACLLQGSRGYTF
NA TRBJ2-2 TRBV28 NA TGTGCCAGCAGTACTACTAGTTCCGGGGAGCTGTTTTTT CASSTTSSGELFF
NA TRBJ1-2 TRBV29-1 NA TGCAGCGTTGTAGCTGGGAACTATGGCTACACCTTC CSVVAGNYGYTF
NA TRBJ1-2 TRBV29-1 NA TGCAGCGGAACTTATCAGGGGATTTTTGGCTACACCTTC CSGTYQGIFGYTF
TRBD2 TRBJ2-5 TRBV5-4 NA TGTGCCAGCAGCCCGCGGGGGGGCTACGAGACCCAGTACTTC CASSPRGGYETQYF
TRBD1 TRBJ2-2 TRBV9 NA TGTGCCAGCAGCCCCGGACAGGCGAACACCGGGGAGCTGTTTTTT CASSPGQANTGELFF
NA TRBJ2-7 TRBV7-9 NA TGTGCCAGCAGCCTCGGGGGAACATACGAGCAGTACTTC CASSLGGTYEQYF
NA TRBJ1-2 TRBV6-5 once TGTGCCAGCAGTTACTCGCGTCTGACGGAGGGCTACACCTTC CASSYSRLTEGYTF
TRBD1 TRBJ2-7 TRBV28 NA TGTGCCAGCAGTTTACGCCCCCCGACAGGGTCCTACGAGCAGTACTTC CASSLRPPTGSYEQYF
NA TRBJ2-5 TRBV7-2 NA TGTGCCACCTCGGACCAAGAGACCCAGTACTTC CATSDQETQYF
NA TRBJ1-2 TRBV7-6 NA TGTGCCAGCAGCTCGGGGGACTGGGATGTATATGGCTACACCTTC CASSSGDWDVYGYTF
TRBD2 TRBJ2-6 TRBV19 NA TGTGCCAGTACCCCGGGGGGGTCTGGGGCCAACGTCCTGACTTTC CASTPGGSGANVLTF
NA TRBJ2-7 TRBV27 once TGTGCCAGCAGTTTAGTCGGAGAATACGAGCAGTACTTC CASSLVGEYEQYF
TRBD1 TRBJ2-2 TRBV4-1 once TGCGCCAGCAGCCAAGCAGGGGGCGGCGGGGAGCTGTTTTTT CASSQAGGGGELFF
NA TRBJ2-7 TRBV27 once TGTGCCAGCAGTTTAAGAGGGTCCTACGAGCAGTACTTC CASSLRGSYEQYF
NA TRBJ2-2 TRBV27 NA TGTGCCAGCAGTTTTACGGGGGGCCTCAACTCCGGGGAGCTGTTTTTT CASSFTGGLNSGELFF
NA TRBJ1-2 TRBV29-1 NA TGCAGCGCCTCGACAGGTTCAGAAACGGGCTACACCTTC CSASTGSETGYTF
TRBD1 TRBJ1-4 TRBV5-1 NA TGCGCCAGCAGCCCCCATAACGCAGGGGGTGCTAATGAAAAACTGTTTTTT CASSPHNAGGANEKLFF
TRBD2 TRBJ2-1 TRBV12-5 NA TGTGCTAGTGGCTATATAGCGGGGGGTGAGCAGTTCTTC CASGYIAGGEQFF
TRBD1 TRBJ1-2 TRBV6-6 NA TGTGCCAGCAGTGCGTCCGGGACAGGGCCTAACTATGGCTACACCTTC CASSASGTGPNYGYTF
NA TRBJ2-3 TRBV29-1 NA TGCAGCGTTATGGGGGGGGCCACAGATACGCAGTATTTT CSVMGGATDTQYF
TRBD1 TRBJ2-2 TRBV5-6 NA TGTGCCAGCAGCGGAGGGGGGACAGGGCAGTACACCGGGGAGCTGTTTTTT CASSGGGTGQYTGELFF
NA TRBJ2-5 TRBV6-6 NA TGTGCCAGCAGTTACTCGATACTAGACTACCAAGAGACCCAGTACTTC CASSYSILDYQETQYF
NA TRBJ1-2 TRBV7-9 NA TGTGCCAGCAGCTTAGCCTCGAGCTTCTATGGCTACACCTTC CASSLASSFYGYTF
TRBD2 TRBJ2-3 TRBV7-3 NA TGTGCCAGCAGCCCATCGGGACTAGCGGCCCTGAGCACAGATACGCAGTATTTT CASSPSGLAALSTDTQYF
NA TRBJ2-1 TRBV13 NA TGTGCCAGCAGCTTAGGCGGTAGCTCCTACAATGAGCAGTTCTTC CASSLGGSSYNEQFF
TRBD2 TRBJ2-7 TRBV5-1 NA TGCGCCAGCAGCTTGGTGGTCGGGAGGGAGCAGTACTTC CASSLVVGREQYF
NA TRBJ1-1 TRBV2 NA TGTGCCAGCAGTGTGACAGTTGTGAACACTGAAGCTTTCTTT CASSVTVVNTEAFF
TRBD1 TRBJ1-2 TRBV7-9 NA TGTGCCAGCAGCGCGACAGGGGCGCAGGATGGCTACACCTTC CASSATGAQDGYTF
TRBD2 TRBJ2-3 TRBV18 NA TGTGCCAGCTCACCACTGCGATCGGCTAGCGGGCCGCCAGATACGCAGTATTTT CASSPLRSASGPPDTQYF
NA TRBJ2-6 TRBV28 NA TGTGCCAGCACCCAGTTAGGGGCAGGGGCCAACGTCCTGACTTTC CASTQLGAGANVLTF
TRBD2 TRBJ2-5 TRBV5-1 NA TGCGCCAGCAGCTTTAGCGGGGAAGAGACCCAGTACTTC CASSFSGEETQYF
NA TRBJ2-1 TRBV11-2 NA TGTGCCAGCAGCTTAAACAGGGACTACTACAATGAGCAGTTCTTC CASSLNRDYYNEQFF
TRBD1 TRBJ1-2 TRBV6-6 NA TGTGCCAGCAGTTACGTAGGTCAGGGGGTTAAGTATGGCTACACCTTC CASSYVGQGVKYGYTF
TRBD2 TRBJ2-3 TRBV5-1 NA TGCGCCAGCACCAGCCTAGCGGGGGCTCAAGATACGCAGTATTTT CASTSLAGAQDTQYF